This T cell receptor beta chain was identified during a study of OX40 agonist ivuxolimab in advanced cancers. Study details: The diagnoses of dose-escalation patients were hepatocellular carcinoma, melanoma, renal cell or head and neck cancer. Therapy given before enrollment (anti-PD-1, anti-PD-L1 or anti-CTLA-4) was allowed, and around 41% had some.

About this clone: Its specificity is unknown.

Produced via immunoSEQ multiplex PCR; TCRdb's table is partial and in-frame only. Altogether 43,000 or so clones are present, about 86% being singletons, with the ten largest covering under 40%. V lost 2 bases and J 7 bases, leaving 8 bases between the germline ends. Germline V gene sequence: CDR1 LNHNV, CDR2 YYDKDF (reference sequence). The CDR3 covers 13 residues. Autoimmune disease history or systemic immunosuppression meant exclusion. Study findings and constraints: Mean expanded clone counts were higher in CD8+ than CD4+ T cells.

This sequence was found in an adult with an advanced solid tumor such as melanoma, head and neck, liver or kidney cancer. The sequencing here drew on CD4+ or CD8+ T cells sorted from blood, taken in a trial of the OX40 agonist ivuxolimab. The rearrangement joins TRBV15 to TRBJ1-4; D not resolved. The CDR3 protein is CATSRSSGEKLFF. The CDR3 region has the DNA TGTGCCACCAGCAGATCAAGCGGTGAAAAACTGTTTTTT.